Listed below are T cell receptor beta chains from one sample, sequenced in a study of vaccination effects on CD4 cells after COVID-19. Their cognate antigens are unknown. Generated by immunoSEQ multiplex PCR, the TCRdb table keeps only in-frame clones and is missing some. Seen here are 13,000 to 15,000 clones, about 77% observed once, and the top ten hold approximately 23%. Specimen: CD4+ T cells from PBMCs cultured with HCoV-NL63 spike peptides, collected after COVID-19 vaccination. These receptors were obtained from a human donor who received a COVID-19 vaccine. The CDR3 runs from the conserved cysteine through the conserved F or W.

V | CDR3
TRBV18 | CASSPLRNNEQFF
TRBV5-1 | CASSPWSDPGNTIYF
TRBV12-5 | CASALLTRTGTFSYNSPLHF
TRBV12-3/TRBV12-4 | CASKAGGYNEQFF
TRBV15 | CATSRGPGSYEQYF
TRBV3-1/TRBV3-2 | CASSQGLGLAEETQYF
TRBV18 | CASSPSSSGNTIYF
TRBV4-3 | CASSQVVRNTGELFF
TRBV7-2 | CASSPVAGGYEQYF
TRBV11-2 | CASRLPDDNEQFF
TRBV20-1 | CSASRLEQYF
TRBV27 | CASRDRVGNTIYF
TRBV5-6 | CASIGRGRGAPYEQYF
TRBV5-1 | CASSPRGQGAPNEQFF
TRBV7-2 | CASSSSGGLYGYTF
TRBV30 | CAWTHGQGGNTIYF
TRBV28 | CASSSNMWGQRNTEAFF
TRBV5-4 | CASSPRDPSTDTQYF
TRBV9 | CASSVDVPGYGNTIYF
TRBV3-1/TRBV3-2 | CASSQVPRDYRKFF
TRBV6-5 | CASSYSFGEQYF
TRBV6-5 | CASKLLGPGQPQHF
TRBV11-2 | CASSLGVWDFGYGYTF
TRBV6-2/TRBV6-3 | CASSSPKTGVTGELFF
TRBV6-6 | CASSYSVNTEAFF
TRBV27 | CASSLSGGTQYF
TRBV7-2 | CASSLGAWTNQPQHF
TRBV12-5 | CASGLGLLNTEAFF
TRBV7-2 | CASSSQNQPQHF
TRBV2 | CASSRTAPPNNIQYF
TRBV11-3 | CASSSTGTGGAGANVLTF
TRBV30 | CAWSSGLGGAAFF
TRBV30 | CAWILNTEAFF
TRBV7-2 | CASSLVLNQPQHF
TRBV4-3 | CASRSLDRPNTEAFF
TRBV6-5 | CASSTSPGASYEQYF
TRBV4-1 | CASSQDLMQGYTGELFF
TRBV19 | CASSYRDSPLHF
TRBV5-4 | CASRAGTGDTEAFF
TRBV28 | CASRGGNYGYTF
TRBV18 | CASSLAPGADAFF
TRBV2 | CASEKSRWSSGAQKRAYNEQFF
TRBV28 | CASNSGPRVNTGELFF
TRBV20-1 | CSASSGGAADTQYF
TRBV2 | CASRYRGHNSPLHF
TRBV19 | CARHTTRTGDTEAFF
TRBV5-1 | CASSSTSGTDNEQFF
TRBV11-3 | CASSPNTDTQYF
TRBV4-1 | CASSQSGARSEKLFF
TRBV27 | CASRMKAYQETQYF
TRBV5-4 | CASSTRTDTDTQYF
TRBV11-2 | CASSLDMEVYYGYTF
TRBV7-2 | CASSWRTAPKSPLHF
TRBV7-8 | CASSLGTRSDTQYF
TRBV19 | CASRRDGTAYNQPQHF
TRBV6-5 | CASSYERGPYEQYF
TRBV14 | CASSQVGRSYTF
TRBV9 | CASSVGAANTGELFF
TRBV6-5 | CASTSGTGYSPLHF
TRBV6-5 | CASSFGTPSYNEQFF